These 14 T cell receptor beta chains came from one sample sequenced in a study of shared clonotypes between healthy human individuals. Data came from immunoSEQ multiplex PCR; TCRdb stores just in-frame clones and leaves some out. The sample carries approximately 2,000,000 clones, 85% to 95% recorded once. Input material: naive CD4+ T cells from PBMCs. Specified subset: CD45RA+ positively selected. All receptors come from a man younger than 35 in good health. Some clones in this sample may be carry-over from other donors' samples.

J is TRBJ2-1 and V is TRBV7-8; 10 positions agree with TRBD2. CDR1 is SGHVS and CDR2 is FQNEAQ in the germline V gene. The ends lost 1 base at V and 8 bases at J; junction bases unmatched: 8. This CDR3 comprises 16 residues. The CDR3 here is CASSLGASGRFYEQFF. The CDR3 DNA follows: TGTGCCAGCAGCTTAGGGGCTAGCGGGAGATTTTATGAGCAGTTCTTC.

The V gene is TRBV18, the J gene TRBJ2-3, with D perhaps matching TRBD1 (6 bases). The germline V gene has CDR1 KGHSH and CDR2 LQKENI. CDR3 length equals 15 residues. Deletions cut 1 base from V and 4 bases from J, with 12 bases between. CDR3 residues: CASSPQDSGPDTQYF. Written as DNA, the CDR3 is TGTGCCAGCTCACCACAGGACAGCGGACCAGATACGCAGTATTTT. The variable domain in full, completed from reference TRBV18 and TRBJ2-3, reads NAGVMQNPRHLVRRRGQEARLRCSPMKGHSHVYWYRQLPEEGLKFMVYLQKENIIDESGMPKERFSAEFPKEGPSILRIQQVVRGDSAAYFCASSPQDSGPDTQYFGPGTRLTVL.

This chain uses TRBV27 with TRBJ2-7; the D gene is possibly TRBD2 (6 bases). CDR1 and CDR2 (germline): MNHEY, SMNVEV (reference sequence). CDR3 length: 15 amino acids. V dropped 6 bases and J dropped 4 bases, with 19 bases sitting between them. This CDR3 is CASSSRDWPRYEQYF. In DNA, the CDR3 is TGTGCCAGCAGCAGCCGGGACTGGCCTCGGTACGAGCAGTACTTC.

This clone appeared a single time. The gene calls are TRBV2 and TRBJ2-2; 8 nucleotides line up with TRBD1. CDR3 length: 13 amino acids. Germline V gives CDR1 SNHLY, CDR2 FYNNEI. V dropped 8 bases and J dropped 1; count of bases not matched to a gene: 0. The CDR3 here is CASGTGNTGELFF. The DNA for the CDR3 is TGTGCCAGCGGGACAGGGAACACCGGGGAGCTGTTTTTT.

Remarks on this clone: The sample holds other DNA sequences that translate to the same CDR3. CDR3 DNA: TGCGCCAGCAGCTTGGACGGGGCAGGCGGGGAGCTGTTTTTT. Residues: CASSLDGAGGELFF. The chain carries TRBV5-1 and TRBJ2-2, with D tentatively TRBD1 or TRBD2 (5 bases each). V gave up 0 bases and J gave up 7 bases, with 10 bases separating them. Germline values: CDR1 SGHRS, CDR2 YFSETQ. This CDR3 spans 14 amino acids. The whole variable domain, filled in from reference TRBV5-1 and TRBJ2-2, reads KAGVTQTPRYLIKTRGQQVTLSCSPISGHRSVSWYQQTPGQGLQFLFEYFSETQRNKGNFPGRFSGRQFSNSRSEMNVSTLELGDSALYLCASSLDGAGGELFFGEGSRLTVL.

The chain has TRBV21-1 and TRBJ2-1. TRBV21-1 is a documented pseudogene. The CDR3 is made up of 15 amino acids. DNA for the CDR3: TGTGCCAGCAGCAGCCGAAGAGGGACGAACAATGAGCAGTTCTTC. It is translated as CASSSRRGTNNEQFF.

In DNA, the CDR3 is TGTGCCAGCAGCGCAAGATATGGTGTGGATACTGAAGCTTTCTTT. Translating gives CASSARYGVDTEAFF. The chain recombines TRBV13 with TRBJ1-1, with unresolved D. CDR3 length equals 15 residues. CDR1 is PRHDT and CDR2 is FYEKMQ in the germline V gene (reference sequence). Trimming shortened V by 5 bases and J by 5 bases, and 18 bases separated the two germline ends.

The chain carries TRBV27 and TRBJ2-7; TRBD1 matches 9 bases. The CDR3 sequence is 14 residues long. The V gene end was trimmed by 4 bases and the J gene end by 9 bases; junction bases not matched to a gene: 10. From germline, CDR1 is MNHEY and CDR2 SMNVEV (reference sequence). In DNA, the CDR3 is TGTGCCAGCAGTTCACCGGGACAGGGCTTGGGGCAGTACTTC. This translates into CASSSPGQGLGQYF.

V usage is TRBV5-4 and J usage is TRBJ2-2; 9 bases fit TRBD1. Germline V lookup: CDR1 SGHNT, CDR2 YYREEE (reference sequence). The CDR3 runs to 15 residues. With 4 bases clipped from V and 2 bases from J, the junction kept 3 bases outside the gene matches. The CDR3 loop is CASSRDRVNTGELFF. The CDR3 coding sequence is TGTGCCAGCAGCCGGGACAGGGTTAACACCGGGGAGCTGTTTTTT.

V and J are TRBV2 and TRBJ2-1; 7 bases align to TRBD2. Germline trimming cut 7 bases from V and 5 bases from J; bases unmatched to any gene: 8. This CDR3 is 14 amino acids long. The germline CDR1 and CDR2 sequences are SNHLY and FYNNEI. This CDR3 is CASTAAGLNNEQFF. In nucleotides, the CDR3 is TGTGCCAGCACCGCAGCGGGACTCAACAATGAGCAGTTCTTC.

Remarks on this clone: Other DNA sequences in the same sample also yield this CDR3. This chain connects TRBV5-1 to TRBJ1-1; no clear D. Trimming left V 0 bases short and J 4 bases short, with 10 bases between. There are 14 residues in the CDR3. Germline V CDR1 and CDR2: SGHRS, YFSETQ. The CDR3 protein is CASSLGSGGTEAFF. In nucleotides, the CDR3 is TGCGCCAGCAGCTTGGGCTCAGGTGGCACTGAAGCTTTCTTT.

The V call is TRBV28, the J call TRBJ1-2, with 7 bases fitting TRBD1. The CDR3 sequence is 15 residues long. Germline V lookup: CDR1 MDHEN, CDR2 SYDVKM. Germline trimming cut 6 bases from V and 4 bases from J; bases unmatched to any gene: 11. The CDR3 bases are TGTGCCAGCAGATATCGGGACAGAAGAGGCTATGGCTACACCTTC. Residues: CASRYRDRRGYGYTF.

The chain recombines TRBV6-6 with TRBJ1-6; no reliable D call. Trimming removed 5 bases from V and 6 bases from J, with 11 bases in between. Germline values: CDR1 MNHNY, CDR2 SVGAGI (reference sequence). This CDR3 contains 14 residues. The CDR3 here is CASSLQRVNSPLHF. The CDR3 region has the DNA TGTGCCAGCAGTCTACAAAGGGTTAATTCACCCCTCCACTTT.

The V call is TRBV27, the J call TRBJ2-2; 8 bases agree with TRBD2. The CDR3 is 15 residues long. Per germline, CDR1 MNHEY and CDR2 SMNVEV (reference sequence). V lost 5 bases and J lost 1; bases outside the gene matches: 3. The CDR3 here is CASSTSGGNTGELFF. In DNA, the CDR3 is TGTGCCAGCAGTACGAGCGGGGGGAACACCGGGGAGCTGTTTTTT.